Following are 18 T cell receptor beta chains from one sample sequenced in a study of blood T cells in healthy people across ages. A second 7 to 11 cycle PCR used barcoded and J-beta primers. TCRdb fed the 5' RACE reads into MiXCR, producing one record per CDR3 protein. The data show 250,000 to 300,000 distinct CDR3 sequences, 25% to 30% seen once. What was sequenced was blood. Source of these receptors: a woman in her seventies in good health.

This clonotype was counted ten times or more. This rearrangement joins TRBV29-1 to TRBJ2-5; D possibly corresponds to TRBD1 (6 bases). Germline V gene sequence: CDR1 SQVTM, CDR2 ANQGSEA. The CDR3 is 13 residues long. Trimming stripped 5 bases from V and 5 bases from J, with 15 bases between. CDR3 nucleotides: TGCAGCGTTCCCAGGGCCACAGGGGAGACCCAGTACTTC. The encoded protein is CSVPRATGETQYF.

The chain carries TRBV4-3 and TRBJ2-7; D gene uncertain. The CDR3 contains 14 residues. Per germline, CDR1 LGHNA and CDR2 YSLEER. V lost 4 bases to trimming and J lost 2 bases, with 12 bases between them. CDR3 loop: CASSPGVGAYEQYF. As DNA, the CDR3 is TGCGCCAGCAGCCCAGGAGTAGGAGCCTACGAGCAGTACTTC.

J is TRBJ2-1 and V is TRBV9, with D perhaps TRBD2 (5 bases). The length of the CDR3 is 16 residues. The germline gives CDR1 SGDLS, CDR2 YYNGEE. Trimming cost V 3 bases and J 2 bases, with 15 bases left between them. The CDR3 region is CASSAVGGSPYNEQFF. The CDR3 DNA is TGTGCCAGCAGCGCAGTAGGTGGGAGCCCCTACAATGAGCAGTTCTTC.

In its sample, this clonotype is medium-sized. The rearrangement uses TRBV7-9 and TRBJ2-7; 14 bases agree with TRBD2. The J segment lost 5 bases and the V segment lost 5 bases, leaving 8 bases of the junction unmatched. This CDR3 comprises 16 residues. Germline V gene data show CDR1 as SEHNR and CDR2 as FQNEAQ (reference sequence). The DNA for the CDR3 is TGTGCCAGCAGCGGGAGGACTAGCGGGAGGACGAACGAGCAGTACTTC. This translates into CASSGRTSGRTNEQYF.

The V and J genes are TRBV7-9 and TRBJ2-3; 7 bases align to TRBD2. CDR3 size: 15 residues. Germline lookup yields CDR1 SEHNR and CDR2 FQNEAQ (reference sequence). Trimming at V came to 2 bases and at J to 3 bases, leaving 5 bases not matched to a gene. The CDR3 reads CASSLSRGGTDTQYF. The CDR3 coding sequence is TGTGCCAGCAGCTTATCGCGGGGAGGGACAGATACGCAGTATTTT.

This clonotype was seen at least ten times. This sequence joins TRBV6-5 and TRBJ2-3; 7 positions agree with TRBD2. Germline loops: CDR1 MNHEY, CDR2 SVGAGI. The CDR3 spans 10 residues. V trimming: 11 bases; J trimming: 8 bases; junction bases outside the gene matches: 4. As DNA, the CDR3 is TGTGCCGCGGGAGAATCTACGCAGTATTTT. Residues: CAAGESTQYF.

V gene TRBV5-1 combines with J gene TRBJ2-5; 8 bases line up with TRBD1. From germline, CDR1 is SGHRS and CDR2 YFSETQ. There are 15 residues in the CDR3. Trimming at V came to 3 bases and at J to 3 bases, leaving 7 bases not matched to a gene. The CDR3, as DNA: TGCGCCAGCAGCTATGCAGGGGGCAAGGAAGAGACCCAGTACTTC. The encoded protein is CASSYAGGKEETQYF.

The chain carries TRBV20-1 and TRBJ2-1, with TRBD1 identical over 9 bases. In germline, CDR1 is DFQATT, CDR2 SNEGSKA (reference sequence). CDR3 size: 13 residues. The ends lost 3 bases at V and 10 bases at J; junction bases unmatched: 7. The DNA of the CDR3 is TGCAGTGCTAGCATGGACAGGGGACGAGAGCAGTTCTTC. Its protein is CSASMDRGREQFF.

CDR3 sequence reads: CASSDSRPGTGSSYNSPLHF. The DNA of the CDR3 is TGTGCCAGCAGTGACTCTCGGCCCGGGACAGGGAGCTCCTATAATTCACCCCTCCACTTT. The genes are TRBV25-1 and TRBJ1-6, with 9 bases identical to TRBD1. J lost 0 bases, V lost 3 bases, and 12 bases had no gene match. CDR3 length: 20 amino acids. CDR1 and CDR2 (germline): MGHDK, SYGVNS.

The chain employs TRBV20-1 and TRBJ2-7; 10 positions match TRBD2. CDR1 DFQATT and CDR2 SNEGSKA come from the germline V gene (reference sequence). The trim removed 6 bases at V and 3 bases at J, leaving 5 bases unmatched. The CDR3 runs 13 residues. CDR3 coding DNA: TGCAGTGCCCTGGTAGCGGGAGGCTACGAGCAGTACTTC. Translation gives CSALVAGGYEQYF.

This clonotype was seen more than once but under ten times. This chain uses TRBV7-3 with TRBJ2-3, with 11 nucleotides matching TRBD2. V was clipped by 4 bases and J by 3 bases; unmatched bases: 9. The length of the CDR3 is 17 residues. The V gene's germline CDR1 is SGHTA and CDR2 FQGTGA. The CDR3 coding sequence is TGTGCCAGCAGCTACCGGGCGGGGACTAGCGGAACAGATACGCAGTATTTT. Protein: CASSYRAGTSGTDTQYF.

The genes are TRBV6-1 and TRBJ1-3, with no clear D. The CDR3 runs 15 residues. V was pared by 3 bases and J by 0 bases, with 9 bases between. Germline CDR1 reads MNHNS; CDR2 reads SASEGT. The CDR3 sequence: CASSEWGSSGNTIYF. CDR3 bases: TGTGCCAGCAGTGAGTGGGGAAGCTCTGGAAACACCATATATTTT.

The gene calls are TRBV18 and TRBJ2-1, with 10 bases matching TRBD2. V gave up 3 bases and J gave up 6 bases; unmatched junction bases: 8. The CDR3 is 16 residues long. Looked up from germline, CDR1 is KGHSH and CDR2 is LQKENI. In DNA, the CDR3 is TGTGCCAGCTCACCCTCCCCGGGACTAGCGATCAATGAGCAGTTCTTC. Translation: CASSPSPGLAINEQFF.

V gene TRBV6-1 combines with J gene TRBJ1-2; 7 bases match TRBD1. The J segment lost 2 bases and the V segment lost 10 bases, leaving 19 bases of the junction unmatched. CDR1 and CDR2 (germline): MNHNS, SASEGT. The CDR3 sequence is 17 residues long. The DNA of the CDR3 is TGTGCCATCCCGACAGGGCCCCTTATCGCGATCAACTATGGCTACACCTTC. Translating gives CAIPTGPLIAINYGYTF.

The J gene is TRBJ1-1, the V gene TRBV4-1, with 8 bases fitting TRBD1. The CDR3 sequence is 16 residues long. The V gene's germline CDR1 is MGHRA and CDR2 YSYEKL. The trim removed 1 base at V and 0 bases at J, leaving 4 bases unmatched. Here the CDR3 reads CASSQGRDRMNTEAFF. The CDR3 DNA reads TGCGCCAGCAGCCAAGGGAGGGACAGGATGAACACTGAAGCTTTCTTT.

V gene TRBV7-2 combines with J gene TRBJ2-7; 12 bases agree with TRBD2. The CDR3 length is 18 residues. The J segment lost 2 bases and the V segment lost 5 bases, leaving 13 bases of the junction unmatched. The germline V gene encodes CDR1 SGHTA and CDR2 FQGNSA. CDR3 sequence (DNA): TGTGCCAGCAGCGCGCGACTAGCGGGAGAACTTGGGGCCTACGAGCAGTACTTC. It specifies CASSARLAGELGAYEQYF.

This chain joins TRBV27 and TRBJ2-5, with 13 bases identical to TRBD2. The CDR3 length is 16 residues. Germline V lookup: CDR1 MNHEY, CDR2 SMNVEV (reference sequence). The V gene end was trimmed by 5 bases and the J gene end by 2 bases; junction bases not matched to a gene: 5. The DNA of the CDR3 is TGTGCCAGCAGTCTCAGACTAGCGGGAGGACAAGAGACCCAGTACTTC. It encodes CASSLRLAGGQETQYF.

The chain couples TRBV20-1 to TRBJ2-5; D is unresolved. The DNA end is a closer match to TRBJ2-7, so the J assignment may be wrong. Germline V gives CDR1 DFQATT, CDR2 SNEGSKA (reference sequence). The CDR3 runs to 14 residues. The CDR3 protein is CSARSRNHPGEQYF. CDR3 nucleotides: TGCAGTGCTAGATCTAGAAATCATCCGGGCGAGCAGTACTTC.